This is a list of T cell receptor beta chains from one sample in a study of blood T cell repertoires in COVID-19. Clones were read by immunoSEQ multiplex PCR, and TCRdb kept only the in-frame ones, dropping some. The data hold about 310,000 clones, with almost 90% observed a single time. What was sequenced was peripheral blood. These receptors were obtained from a woman aged 40 to 50 with COVID-19, enrolled during active disease. CDR3s include the opening cysteine and the closing phenylalanine or tryptophan. The order of the fields is CDR3 DNA, CDR3 protein, clone size, D gene, V gene, J gene. D genes are given only for firm matches. A clone size is listed for some rows: how often the clone was seen (once, few, many), or a class if it is expanded.

TGTGCCAGCAGCGTAGCTGCGGCAGGGGGCGTCTATGGCTACACCTTC	CASSVAAAGGVYGYTF	once	TRBD1	TRBV9	TRBJ1-2
TGTGCCAGCAGCGAATTTCTAGCGGGAGGGGTCAATGAGCAGTTCTTC	CASSEFLAGGVNEQFF	.	TRBD2	TRBV7-8	TRBJ2-1
TGTGCCAGCAGTAACAGGGGGACTAATGAAAAACTGTTTTTT	CASSNRGTNEKLFF	.	TRBD1	TRBV25-1	TRBJ1-4
TGCAGCGTTGTGGGGCTCTCTGGAAACACCATATATTTT	CSVVGLSGNTIYF	.	.	TRBV29-1	TRBJ1-3
TGTGCTAGTGGGTGGAAAGACGCGCCGGGGCCCCAGCATTTT	CASGWKDAPGPQHF	few	.	TRBV12-5	TRBJ1-5
TGTGCCAGCAGTTTAGAGGCAGCCCTCTACAATGAGCAGTTCTTC	CASSLEAALYNEQFF	.	.	TRBV28	TRBJ2-1
TGCGCCAGCAGCCAAGTAGCTACAGGGATACTGTTTTTT	CASSQVATGILFF	.	.	TRBV4-3	TRBJ1-4
TGTGCCAGTAGTATGGTAGGAGGGGTCGGCTACACCTTC	CASSMVGGVGYTF	once	.	TRBV19	TRBJ1-2
TGTGCCAGCAGGGAGGGTCAGCCCCAGCATTTT	CASREGQPQHF	.	.	TRBV6-5	TRBJ1-5
TGCGCCAGCAGCTCCTCTAGCGGGGGATTAAGTGGGACAGATACGCAGTATTTT	CASSSSSGGLSGTDTQYF	.	TRBD2	TRBV5-1	TRBJ2-3
TGTGCCACCAAGGACAGGGGATCGGGTACGCAGTATTTT	CATKDRGSGTQYF	.	TRBD1	TRBV2	TRBJ2-3
TGTGCCAGCAGCGGCGACAGGGGCAACTATGGCTACACCTTC	CASSGDRGNYGYTF	once	TRBD1	TRBV5-6	TRBJ1-2
TGTGCCAGCAGGGCCGTGGATGAGCAGTTCTTC	CASRAVDEQFF	.	.	TRBV6-5	TRBJ2-1
TGTGCCAGTAGGCAATCGCAGGGCTACGCTTCACCCCTCCACTTT	CASRQSQGYASPLHF	.	.	TRBV19	TRBJ1-6
TGTGCCAGCAGCCTCAATAACGGGGTGGAACAGCCCCAGCATTTT	CASSLNNGVEQPQHF	.	.	TRBV7-2	TRBJ1-5
TGTGCCAGCAGCCAAATTACAGGGGTCAACGAGCAGTACTTC	CASSQITGVNEQYF	.	TRBD1	TRBV4-2	TRBJ2-7
TGCGCCAGCAGCCAAGATCAGGCGGGATGGAACTCTGGCTACACCTTC	CASSQDQAGWNSGYTF	.	.	TRBV4-1	TRBJ1-2
TGCAGTGCTAGTCCAGGGGGCGGGCAGTACTTC	CSASPGGGQYF	.	TRBD1	TRBV20-1	TRBJ2-7
TGTGCCAGCACCGGGACATTGCAAGAGACCCAGTACTTC	CASTGTLQETQYF	.	.	TRBV18	TRBJ2-5
TGTGCCAGCAGCCCGAACAGGCAGAGCTCTGGAAACACCATATATTTT	CASSPNRQSSGNTIYF	.	.	TRBV7-9	TRBJ1-3
TGTGCCAGTAGTATTGTGGGGGGGCAGGACACTGAAGCTTTCTTT	CASSIVGGQDTEAFF	.	.	TRBV19	TRBJ1-1
TGTGCCAGCAGCGTACAGGGGGCCATTAGCACAGATACGCAGTATTTT	CASSVQGAISTDTQYF	.	TRBD1	TRBV9	TRBJ2-3
TGTGCCAGAAGCCCCATCCCTCCGGACAGGGAACCTGGCCCTTCACCCCTCCACTTT	CARSPIPPDREPGPSPLHF	.	TRBD1	TRBV5-3	TRBJ1-6
TGTGCCAGCAGCGAGGGACAGGGGGTTGGAACAGATACGCAGTATTTT	CASSEGQGVGTDTQYF	.	TRBD1	TRBV9	TRBJ2-3
TGTGCCAGCAGCCTTCTGACCGGGACAGGGCCCTATGGCTACACCTTC	CASSLLTGTGPYGYTF	.	TRBD1	TRBV3-1/TRBV3-2	TRBJ1-2
TGTGCCACCAGCAGAGATCTAAGGGGCTCTGAAGCTTTCTTT	CATSRDLRGSEAFF	.	.	TRBV15	TRBJ1-1
TGTGCCAGCTCACCGGCGACAGGTGAGAACTATGGCTACACCTTC	CASSPATGENYGYTF	.	.	TRBV18	TRBJ1-2
TGCAGTGCTAGTCTGAACAGGGGTGGCCATCAGCCCCAGCATTTT	CSASLNRGGHQPQHF	.	TRBD1	TRBV20-1	TRBJ1-5
TGTGCCAGCAGCCCGAACCCCCCGAGGGTACGGTCACCCCTCCACTTT	CASSPNPPRVRSPLHF	.	.	TRBV7-2	TRBJ1-6
TGTGCCAGCAGGGCAGGGTCCACTGAAGCTTTCTTT	CASRAGSTEAFF	.	.	TRBV2	TRBJ1-1
TGTGCCACCAGCAGATCCGCTTCGGCCCAGCATTTT	CATSRSASAQHF	.	.	TRBV15	TRBJ1-5
TGTGCCAGCAGTGGGGAGTTGGACACTGAAGCTTTCTTT	CASSGELDTEAFF	.	.	TRBV6-4	TRBJ1-1
TGCAGCGTTGAAGATCGGGGAGGTGAAGCTTTCTTT	CSVEDRGGEAFF	.	.	TRBV29-1	TRBJ1-1
TGTGCCAGCAGTTCGGGACAGGGGTCTCAGCCCCAGCATTTT	CASSSGQGSQPQHF	.	TRBD1	TRBV28	TRBJ1-5
TGTGCCAGCACTCACGACTCAAAAGCGGGGGGTAGGGAGACCCAGTACTTC	CASTHDSKAGGRETQYF	few	TRBD2	TRBV2	TRBJ2-5
TGCAGTGCTAGTGGGACTAGCGGGACGTACGAGCAGTACTTC	CSASGTSGTYEQYF	.	TRBD2	TRBV20-1	TRBJ2-7
TGTGCCAGCAGCCAAGTACAGGGGAGCGCCTACGAGCAGTACTTC	CASSQVQGSAYEQYF	.	TRBD1	TRBV14	TRBJ2-7
TGTGCCAGCTCACAAGGGGGGACAGGGAACAACATTCAGTACTTC	CASSQGGTGNNIQYF	.	TRBD1	TRBV18	TRBJ2-4
TGTGCCAGCTCACCAGATACAGGGGGTGGCTACACCTTC	CASSPDTGGGYTF	.	TRBD1	TRBV18	TRBJ1-2
TGTGCCAGCAGCTTGGGACAGGGGGCCATAAGCAATCAGCCCCAGCATTTT	CASSLGQGAISNQPQHF	few	TRBD1	TRBV5-6	TRBJ1-5
TGTGCCAGCAGCCAGGACAGGAACAATGAGCAGTTCTTC	CASSQDRNNEQFF	.	TRBD1	TRBV11-2	TRBJ2-1
TGTGCCAGCAGTGCGGTGAACACTGAAGCTTTCTTT	CASSAVNTEAFF	.	.	TRBV2	TRBJ1-1
TGCGCCAGCAGCTTGGGGACAGTAAGCTCCTATAATTCACCCCTCCACTTT	CASSLGTVSSYNSPLHF	.	.	TRBV5-1	TRBJ1-6
TGTGCCAGCAGCTTAGTCTGGGGGGGAGATACGCAGTATTTT	CASSLVWGGDTQYF	.	TRBD2	TRBV7-2	TRBJ2-3
TGTGCCTGGGCTTTCATATGGCCACAGGGAGAAGATGAAAAACTGTTTTTT	CAWAFIWPQGEDEKLFF	.	.	TRBV30	TRBJ1-4
TGTGCCAGCAGCTTAGAGATGGGCAACACGCAGTATTTT	CASSLEMGNTQYF	.	.	TRBV11-3	TRBJ2-3
TGTGCCAGTATGGAGGAGGGACAGGTGAACACCGGGGAGCTGTTTTTT	CASMEEGQVNTGELFF	.	TRBD1	TRBV19	TRBJ2-2
TGTGCCAGCGCCCCGGTGAGCAGGGTTGAGACTGAAGCTTTCTTT	CASAPVSRVETEAFF	.	.	TRBV2	TRBJ1-1
TGTGCCAGCAGCTTAGCAGGGGGCCTTTGGGCAACTGAAGCTTTCTTT	CASSLAGGLWATEAFF	.	TRBD1	TRBV7-9	TRBJ1-1
TGTGCCACCAGCAACCAAGGATACAGGGAGCATAGGGACTCTGGGGCCAACGTCCTGACTTTC	CATSNQGYREHRDSGANVLTF	few	.	TRBV15	TRBJ2-6
TGTGCCAGCAGCTTAGTTGTGAGACAGGGGGGAGATACGCAGTATTTT	CASSLVVRQGGDTQYF	.	TRBD1	TRBV7-6	TRBJ2-3
TGTGCCAGCAGCTTCCGTGCGGGAGGCAAGGATACGCAGTATTTT	CASSFRAGGKDTQYF	.	TRBD2	TRBV7-3	TRBJ2-3
TGTGCCAGCAGTTTTCTAGCGGGAGGGGCAGATACGCAGTATTTT	CASSFLAGGADTQYF	.	TRBD2	TRBV27	TRBJ2-3
TGTGCCAGCAGCGAACAGGGGGATGAGCAGTTCTTC	CASSEQGDEQFF	few	TRBD1	TRBV7-8	TRBJ2-1
TGTGCCCACGGAGCGGGTACAAGGTTTTACGAGCAGTACTTC	CAHGAGTRFYEQYF	.	.	TRBV2	TRBJ2-7
TGTGCCAGCAGCGTAGAGCCTAGCGGGGGCGAGACCCAGTACTTC	CASSVEPSGGETQYF	.	TRBD2	TRBV9	TRBJ2-5
TGTGCCATCAGTGAGGGGACAGGGGGTTTCGAGAACACTGAAGCTTTCTTT	CAISEGTGGFENTEAFF	.	TRBD1	TRBV10-3	TRBJ1-1
TGTGCCAGCAGCGTGGGGACTCAGCACCAAGAGACCCAGTACTTC	CASSVGTQHQETQYF	.	.	TRBV9	TRBJ2-5